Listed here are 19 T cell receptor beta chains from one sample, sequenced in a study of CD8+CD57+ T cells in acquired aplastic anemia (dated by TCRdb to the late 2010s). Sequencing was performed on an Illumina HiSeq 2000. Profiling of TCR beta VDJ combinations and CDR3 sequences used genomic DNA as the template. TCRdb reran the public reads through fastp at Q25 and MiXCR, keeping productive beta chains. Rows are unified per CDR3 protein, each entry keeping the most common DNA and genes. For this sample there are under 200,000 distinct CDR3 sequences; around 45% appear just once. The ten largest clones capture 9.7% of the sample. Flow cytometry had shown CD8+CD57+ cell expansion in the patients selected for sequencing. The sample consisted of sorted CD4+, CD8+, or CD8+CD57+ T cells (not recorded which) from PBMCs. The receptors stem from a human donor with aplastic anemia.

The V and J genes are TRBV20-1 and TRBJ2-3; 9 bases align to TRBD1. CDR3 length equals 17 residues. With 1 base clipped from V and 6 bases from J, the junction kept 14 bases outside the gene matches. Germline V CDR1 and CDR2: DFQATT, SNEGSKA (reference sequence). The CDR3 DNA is TGCAGTGCTAGAGTTGGGGGACAGGGTGGGACCACGGATACGCAGTATTTT. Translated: CSARVGGQGGTTDTQYF.

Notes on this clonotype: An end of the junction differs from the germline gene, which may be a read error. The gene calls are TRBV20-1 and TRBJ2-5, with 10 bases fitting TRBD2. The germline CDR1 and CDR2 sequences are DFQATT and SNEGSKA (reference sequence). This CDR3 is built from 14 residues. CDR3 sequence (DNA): TGCAGTGCTAGAGCAAGCGGGAGGGCGGAGATCCAGTACTTC. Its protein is CSARASGRAEIQYF.

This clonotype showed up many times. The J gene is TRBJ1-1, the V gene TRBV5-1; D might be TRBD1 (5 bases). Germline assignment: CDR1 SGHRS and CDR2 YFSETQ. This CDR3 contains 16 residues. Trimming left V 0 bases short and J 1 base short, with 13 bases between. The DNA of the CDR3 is TGCGCCAGCAGCTTGGAGGGACGTTTACAGAACACTGAAGCTTTCTTT. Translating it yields CASSLEGRLQNTEAFF.

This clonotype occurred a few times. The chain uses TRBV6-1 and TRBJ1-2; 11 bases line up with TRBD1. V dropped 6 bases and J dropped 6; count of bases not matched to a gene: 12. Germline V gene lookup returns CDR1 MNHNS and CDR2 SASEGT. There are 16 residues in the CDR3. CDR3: CASRAGTGGTWNGYTF. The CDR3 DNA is TGTGCCAGCAGGGCCGGGACAGGGGGTACTTGGAATGGCTACACCTTC.

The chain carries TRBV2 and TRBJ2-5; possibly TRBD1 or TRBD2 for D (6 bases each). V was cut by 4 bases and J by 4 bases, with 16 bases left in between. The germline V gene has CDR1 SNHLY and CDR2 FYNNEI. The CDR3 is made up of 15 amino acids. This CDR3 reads CASSVSGAVSETQYF. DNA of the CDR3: TGTGCCAGCAGTGTATCGGGGGCTGTTTCAGAGACCCAGTACTTC.

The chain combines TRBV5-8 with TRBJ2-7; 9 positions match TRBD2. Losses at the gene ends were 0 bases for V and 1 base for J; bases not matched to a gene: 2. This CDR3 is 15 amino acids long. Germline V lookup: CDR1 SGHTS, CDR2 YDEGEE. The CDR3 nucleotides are TGTGCCAGCAGCTTGGCTAGCGGGGCTTCCTACGAGCAGTACTTC. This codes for CASSLASGASYEQYF.

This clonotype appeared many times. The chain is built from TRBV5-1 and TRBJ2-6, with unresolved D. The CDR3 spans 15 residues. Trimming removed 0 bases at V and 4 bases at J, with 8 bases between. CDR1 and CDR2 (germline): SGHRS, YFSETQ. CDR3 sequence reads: CASSLAQRGANVLTF. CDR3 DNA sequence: TGCGCCAGCAGCTTGGCCCAGAGGGGGGCCAACGTCCTGACTTTC.

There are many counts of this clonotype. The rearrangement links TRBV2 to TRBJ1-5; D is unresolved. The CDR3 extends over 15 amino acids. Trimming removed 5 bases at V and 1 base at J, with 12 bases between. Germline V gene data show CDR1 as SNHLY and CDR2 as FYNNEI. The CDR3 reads CASSKDVTSNQPQHF. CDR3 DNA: TGTGCCAGCAGTAAAGACGTGACGAGCAATCAGCCCCAGCATTTT.

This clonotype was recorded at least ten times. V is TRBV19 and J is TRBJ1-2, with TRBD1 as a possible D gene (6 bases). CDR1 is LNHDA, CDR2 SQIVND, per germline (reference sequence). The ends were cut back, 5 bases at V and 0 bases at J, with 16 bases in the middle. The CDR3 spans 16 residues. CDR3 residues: CASSAHRAPANYGYTF. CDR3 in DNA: TGTGCCAGTAGTGCCCACAGGGCCCCAGCTAACTATGGCTACACCTTC.

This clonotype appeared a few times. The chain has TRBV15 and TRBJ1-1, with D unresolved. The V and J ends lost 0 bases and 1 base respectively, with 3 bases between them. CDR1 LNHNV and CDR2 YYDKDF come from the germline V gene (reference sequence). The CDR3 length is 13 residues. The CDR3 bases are TGTGCCACCAGCAGAGACGCGAACACTGAAGCTTTCTTT. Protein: CATSRDANTEAFF.

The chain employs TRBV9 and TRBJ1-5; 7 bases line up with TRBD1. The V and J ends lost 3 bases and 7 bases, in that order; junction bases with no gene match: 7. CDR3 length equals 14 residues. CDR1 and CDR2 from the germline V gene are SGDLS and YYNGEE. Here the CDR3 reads CASSGNRGSQPQHF. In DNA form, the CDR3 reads TGTGCCAGCAGCGGAAACAGGGGTTCCCAGCCCCAGCATTTT.

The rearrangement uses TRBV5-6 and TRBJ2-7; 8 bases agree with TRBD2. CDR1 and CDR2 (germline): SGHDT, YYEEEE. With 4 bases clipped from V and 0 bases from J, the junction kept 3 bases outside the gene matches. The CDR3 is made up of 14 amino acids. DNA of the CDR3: TGTGCCAGCAGCAGACTAGCGCGCTCCTACGAGCAGTACTTC. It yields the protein CASSRLARSYEQYF.

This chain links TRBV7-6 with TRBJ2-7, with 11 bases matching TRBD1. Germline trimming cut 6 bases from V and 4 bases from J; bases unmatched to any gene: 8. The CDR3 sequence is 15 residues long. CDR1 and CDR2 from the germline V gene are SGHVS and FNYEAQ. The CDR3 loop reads CASSRRDRGFYEQYF. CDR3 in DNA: TGTGCCAGCAGTCGCCGGGACAGGGGGTTTTACGAGCAGTACTTC.

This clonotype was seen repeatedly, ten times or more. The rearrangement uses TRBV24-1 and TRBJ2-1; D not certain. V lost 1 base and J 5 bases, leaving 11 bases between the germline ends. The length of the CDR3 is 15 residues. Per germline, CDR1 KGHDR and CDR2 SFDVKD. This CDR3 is CATSDLSLGNNEQFF. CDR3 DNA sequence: TGTGCCACCAGTGATTTAAGTCTGGGAAACAATGAGCAGTTCTTC.

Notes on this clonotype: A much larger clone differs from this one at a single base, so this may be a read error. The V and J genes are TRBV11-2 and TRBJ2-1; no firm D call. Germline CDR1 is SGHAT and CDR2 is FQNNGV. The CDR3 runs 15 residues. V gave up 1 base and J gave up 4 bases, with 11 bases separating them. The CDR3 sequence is CASSLVYSRYNEQFF. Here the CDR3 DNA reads TGTGCCAGCAGCTTAGTATATAGCCGGTACAATGAGCAGTTCTTC.

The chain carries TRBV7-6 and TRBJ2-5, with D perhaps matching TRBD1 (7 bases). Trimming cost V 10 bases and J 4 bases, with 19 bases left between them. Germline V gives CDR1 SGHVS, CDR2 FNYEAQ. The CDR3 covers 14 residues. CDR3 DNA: TGTGCCACTTCGATACGACAGGGAGGAGAGACCCAGTACTTC. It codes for CATSIRQGGETQYF.

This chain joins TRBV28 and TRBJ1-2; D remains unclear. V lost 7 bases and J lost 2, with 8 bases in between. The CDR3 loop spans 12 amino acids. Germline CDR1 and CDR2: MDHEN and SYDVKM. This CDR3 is CASMTANYGYTF. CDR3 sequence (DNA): TGTGCCAGCATGACCGCCAACTATGGCTACACCTTC.

The CDR3 loop reads CSVEPGGQGEPEAFF. The CDR3 region has the DNA TGCAGCGTTGAACCGGGGGGACAGGGTGAGCCTGAAGCTTTCTTT. J is TRBJ1-1 and V is TRBV29-1, with 9 bases matching TRBD1. V shed 2 bases, J shed 6 bases, and the junction held 10 bases outside the gene matches. The CDR3 totals 15 residues. Germline V gives CDR1 SQVTM, CDR2 ANQGSEA.

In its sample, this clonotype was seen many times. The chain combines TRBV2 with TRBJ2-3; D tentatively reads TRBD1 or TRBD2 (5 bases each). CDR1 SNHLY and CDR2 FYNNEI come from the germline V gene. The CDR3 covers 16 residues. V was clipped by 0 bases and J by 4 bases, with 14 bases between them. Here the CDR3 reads CASSEASGTNSDTQYF. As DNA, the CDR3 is TGTGCCAGCAGTGAAGCTTCCGGGACGAATTCAGATACGCAGTATTTT. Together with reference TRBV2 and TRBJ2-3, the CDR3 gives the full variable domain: EPEVTQTPSHQVTQMGQEVILRCVPISNHLYFYWYRQILGQKVEFLVSFYNNEISEKSEIFDDQFSVERPDGSNFTLKIRSTKLEDSAMYFCASSEASGTNSDTQYFGPGTRLTVL.